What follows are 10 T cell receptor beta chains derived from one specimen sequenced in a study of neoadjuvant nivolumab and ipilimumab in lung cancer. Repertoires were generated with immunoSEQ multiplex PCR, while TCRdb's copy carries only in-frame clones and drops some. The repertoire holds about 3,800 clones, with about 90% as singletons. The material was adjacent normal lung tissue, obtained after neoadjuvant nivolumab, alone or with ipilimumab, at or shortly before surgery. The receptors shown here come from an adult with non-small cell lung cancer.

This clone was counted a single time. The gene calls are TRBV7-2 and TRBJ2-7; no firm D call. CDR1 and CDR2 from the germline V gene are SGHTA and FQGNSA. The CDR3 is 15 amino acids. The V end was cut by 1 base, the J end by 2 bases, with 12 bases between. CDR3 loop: CASSLEVGRTYEQYF. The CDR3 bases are TGTGCCAGCAGCTTAGAAGTGGGTAGGACCTACGAGCAGTACTTC.

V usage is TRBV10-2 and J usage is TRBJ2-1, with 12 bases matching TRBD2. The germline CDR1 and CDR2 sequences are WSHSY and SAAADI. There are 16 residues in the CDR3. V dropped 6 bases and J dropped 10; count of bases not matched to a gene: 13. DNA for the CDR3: TGCGCCAGCAGCGTCGCACTAGCGGGAGGCCCAGGGGAGCAGTTCTTC. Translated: CASSVALAGGPGEQFF.

The CDR3 DNA is TGTGCCAGCAGCCCAAGCAGTTCTCCGGGGGGCCAACCGAGCTACACAGATACGCAGTATTTT. Its translation is CASSPSSSPGGQPSYTDTQYF. The rearrangement joins TRBV7-6 to TRBJ2-3; possible D gene TRBD2, 7 bases. The CDR3 totals 21 residues. Germline-derived CDR1 and CDR2 are SGHVS and FNYEAQ. Trimming took off 5 bases at V and 2 bases at J, with 32 bases between the two ends.

Here the CDR3 DNA reads TGTGCCAGCAGCCACGGGACAGGGAAAGAGACCCAGTACTTC. This codes for CASSHGTGKETQYF. V and J are TRBV7-9 and TRBJ2-5; 9 bases agree with TRBD1. This CDR3 is built from 14 residues. Germline V gene lookup returns CDR1 SEHNR and CDR2 FQNEAQ (reference sequence). The trim removed 5 bases at V and 3 bases at J, leaving 4 bases unmatched.

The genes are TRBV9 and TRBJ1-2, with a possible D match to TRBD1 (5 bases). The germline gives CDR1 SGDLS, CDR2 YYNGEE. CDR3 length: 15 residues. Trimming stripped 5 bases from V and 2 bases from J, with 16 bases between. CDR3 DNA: TGTGCCAGCAGTCAAACAGGACACTTAAACTATGGCTACACCTTC. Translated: CASSQTGHLNYGYTF.

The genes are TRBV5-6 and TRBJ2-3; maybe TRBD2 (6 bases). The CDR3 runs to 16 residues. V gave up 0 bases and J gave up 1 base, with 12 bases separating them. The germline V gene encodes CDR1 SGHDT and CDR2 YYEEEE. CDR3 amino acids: CASSLAPPGGTDTQYF. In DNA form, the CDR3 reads TGTGCCAGCAGCTTGGCCCCGCCGGGAGGCACAGATACGCAGTATTTT.

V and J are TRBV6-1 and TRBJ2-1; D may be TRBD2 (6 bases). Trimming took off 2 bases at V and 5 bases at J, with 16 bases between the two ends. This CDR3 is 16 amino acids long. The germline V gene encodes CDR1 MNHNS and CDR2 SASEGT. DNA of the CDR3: TGTGCCAGCAGTGAAAGAGGGTCGGGACTCAACAATGAGCAGTTCTTC. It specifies CASSERGSGLNNEQFF.

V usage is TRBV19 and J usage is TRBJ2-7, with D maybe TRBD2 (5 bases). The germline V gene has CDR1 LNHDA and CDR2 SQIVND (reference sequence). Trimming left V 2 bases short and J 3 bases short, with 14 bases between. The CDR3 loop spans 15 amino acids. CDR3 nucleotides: TGTGCCAGTAGTATAATGCCGGGGAAGGACTACGAGCAGTACTTC. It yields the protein CASSIMPGKDYEQYF.

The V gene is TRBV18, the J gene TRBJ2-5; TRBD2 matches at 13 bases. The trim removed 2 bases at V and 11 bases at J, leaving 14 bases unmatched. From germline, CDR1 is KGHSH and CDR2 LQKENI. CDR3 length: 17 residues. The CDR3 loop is CASSPRTSGSQPEEQYF. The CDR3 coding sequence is TGTGCCAGCTCACCAAGGACTAGCGGGAGTCAACCCGAAGAGCAGTACTTC.

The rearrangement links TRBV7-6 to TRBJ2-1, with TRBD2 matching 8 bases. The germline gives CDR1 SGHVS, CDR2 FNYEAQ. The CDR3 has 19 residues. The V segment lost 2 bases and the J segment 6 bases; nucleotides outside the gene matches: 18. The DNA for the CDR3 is TGTGCCAGCAGCTTACGGAGTAGCGGGATAGTCTGGTATGGCAATGAGCAGTTCTTC. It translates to CASSLRSSGIVWYGNEQFF.